Listed below are T cell receptor beta chains from one sample, sequenced in a study of shared clonotypes between healthy human individuals. Clones were sequenced by immunoSEQ multiplex PCR, and TCRdb holds only the in-frame ones, with some missing. This repertoire shows hundreds of thousands of clones, more than 60% found once; its top ten account for roughly 10%. The specimen was memory CD4+ T cells sorted from blood. The receptors were gathered from a young man in good health. Each CDR3 is given with its conserved first and last residue. Clone size appears in some rows only: once, few, many, or a class for an expanded clone.

TRBV2,TRBJ2-1,few,CASSEGNGDEQFF
TRBV6-1,TRBJ2-3,.,CASLDRHTSTDTQYF
TRBV7-8,TRBJ1-5,.,CASSLDRGNQPQHF
TRBV10-3,TRBJ2-7,.,CATRGQENYEQYF
TRBV2,TRBJ1-2,few,CASRPTQTGNRYGYTF
TRBV23-1,TRBJ1-1,once,CASSQCRWVRTEAFF
TRBV5-1,TRBJ1-1,.,CASSGDRGPEAFF
TRBV6-1,TRBJ1-2,many,CASSGRGGRDLGGYTF
TRBV7-3,TRBJ2-1,many,CASSSHVGTSGTSPEQFF
TRBV5-1,TRBJ2-4,.,CASSLTTEAKNIQYF
TRBV7-9,TRBJ2-5,once,CASSSGLAEATQYF
TRBV6-1,TRBJ2-1,.,CASSEVRAAARNEQFF
TRBV7-2,TRBJ2-3,.,CASRRLGDTQYF
TRBV9,TRBJ2-1,many,CASSPRGGLRYNEQFF
TRBV7-3,TRBJ2-2,.,CASSLKGPSGRPGELFF
TRBV7-2,TRBJ1-2,.,CASSEDAWGGYTF
TRBV7-2,TRBJ1-5,.,CASSLRYRPQHF
TRBV6-6,TRBJ2-5,.,CASSPNGGWETQYF
TRBV18,TRBJ2-7,.,CASSSAGGYEQYF
TRBV5-5,TRBJ2-7,few,CASSLATGANSYEQYF
TRBV28,TRBJ2-5,.,CASSLGLPQETQYF
TRBV7-6,TRBJ2-5,.,CASSLAKRYGETQYF
TRBV9,TRBJ2-5,.,CASSEGLAGGLQETQYF
TRBV11-3,TRBJ2-4,.,CASSYTRIDIQYF
TRBV20-1,TRBJ1-1,.,CSAIKNTEAFF
TRBV28,TRBJ1-2,.,CASSLPDRRLRYTF
TRBV6-1,TRBJ2-7,once,CASRATSGLSYEQYF
TRBV5-4,TRBJ2-7,.,CASSLGQDYEQYF
TRBV10-1,TRBJ2-2,.,CASSAVGGSNTGELFF
TRBV5-1,TRBJ2-3,.,CASSLTAASVEDTQYF
TRBV9,TRBJ2-6,.,CASSPQVLSGANVLTF
TRBV27,TRBJ1-2,.,CASSFGGDGYTF
TRBV28,TRBJ2-3,.,CASFPLRLSTDTQYF
TRBV14,TRBJ2-7,.,CASSQKLGQGRLANHYEQYF
TRBV28,TRBJ1-4,.,CASSAPQGAPTNEKLFF
TRBV18,TRBJ2-7,.,CASSPGGDSHEQYF
TRBV7-8,TRBJ2-1,.,CASSFPRDEQFF
TRBV18,TRBJ1-1,.,CASSPSQGPNTEAFF
TRBV5-1,TRBJ1-1,.,CASTGTAAGAEAFF
TRBV29-1,TRBJ1-4,.,CSVQGPTNEKLFF
TRBV6-5,TRBJ1-3,many,CASSRGPNSGNTIYF
TRBV30,TRBJ2-7,.,CAWSRTGNEQYF
TRBV5-4,TRBJ2-4,.,CASSFSGGDAVQYF
TRBV7-8,TRBJ2-2,few,CASSSKGEATGELFF
TRBV6-6,TRBJ1-2,.,CASSPGTYGYTF
TRBV10-1,TRBJ2-1,.,CASRGQGLNNEQFF
TRBV23-1,TRBJ2-7,.,CARYLGEREYEQYF
TRBV29-1,TRBJ2-3,.,CSVDSGVGTDTQYF
TRBV5-8,TRBJ2-3,.,CASSLFGPGRTDTQYF
TRBV11-3,TRBJ2-1,.,CASSLNPDEQFF
TRBV11-2,TRBJ1-2,.,CASSLYTNYGYTF
TRBV7-2,TRBJ2-1,once,CASSKGPLQYNEQFF
TRBV7-2,TRBJ2-3,.,CASRGGPSTDTQYF
TRBV6-1,TRBJ1-1,.,CASRGGGRTEAFF